Listed here is a single TCR beta chain. Here immunoSEQ multiplex PCR was the method, and the copy in TCRdb shows in-frame clones only, minus some. This sample has under 80,000 clones; around 86% occur once, and the top ten carry 1%. This specimen belongs to a study of blood T cell repertoires in COVID-19. Background on the study: Whether acute or convalescent, the COVID-19 samples came from the United States, Italy and Spain.

The specimen was peripheral blood. The receptor was derived from a man between 65 and 85 years old with acute or convalescent COVID-19.

The CDR3 here is CASSQSGPDIQYF. CDR3 bases: TGTGCCAGCAGCCAATCAGGTCCGGACATTCAGTACTTC. This chain links TRBV14 with TRBJ2-4; the D is unclear. V gave up 2 bases and J gave up 8 bases, with 10 bases separating them. There are 13 residues in the CDR3. Germline V CDR1 and CDR2: SGHDN, FVKESK. Complete variable domain (other parts from reference TRBV14 and TRBJ2-4): EAGVTQFPSHSVIEKGQTVTLRCDPISGHDNLYWYRRVMGKEIKFLLHFVKESKQDESGMPNNRFLAERTGGTYSTLKVQPAELEDSGVYFCASSQSGPDIQYFGAGTRLSVL.